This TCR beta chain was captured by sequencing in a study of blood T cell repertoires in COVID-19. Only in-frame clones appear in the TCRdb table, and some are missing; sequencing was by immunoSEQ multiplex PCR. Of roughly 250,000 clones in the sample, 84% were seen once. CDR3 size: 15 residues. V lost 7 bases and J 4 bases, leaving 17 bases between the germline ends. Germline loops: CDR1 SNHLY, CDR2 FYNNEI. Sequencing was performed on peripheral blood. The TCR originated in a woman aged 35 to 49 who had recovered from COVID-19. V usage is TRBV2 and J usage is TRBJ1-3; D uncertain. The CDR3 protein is CASTPGARSGNTIYF. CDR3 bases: TGTGCCAGCACCCCCGGAGCTCGCTCAGGAAACACCATATATTTT. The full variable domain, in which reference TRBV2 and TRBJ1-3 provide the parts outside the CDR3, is EPEVTQTPSHQVTQMGQEVILRCVPISNHLYFYWYRQILGQKVEFLVSFYNNEISEKSEIFDDQFSVERPDGSNFTLKIRSTKLEDSAMYFCASTPGARSGNTIYFGEGSWLTVV.